The 7 T cell receptor beta chains in this list originate from one sample, sequenced in a study of response to subunit inactivated influenza vaccine. From the RT-PCR reads, TCRdb called clonotypes with MiXCR, one entry per CDR3 protein. The data hold some 480,000 distinct CDR3 sequences, with around 9.9% observed a single time. The material sequenced was PBMCs from blood, taken 40 to 50 days after vaccination. Every receptor here comes from a man aged 50-60 years who received an inactivated influenza vaccine.

The chain combines TRBV2 with TRBJ2-3; 9 nucleotides line up with TRBD2. From germline, CDR1 is SNHLY and CDR2 FYNNEI. Unmatched junction bases numbered 10, after V lost 8 bases and J lost 4 bases. This CDR3 has 15 residues. CDR3 DNA sequence: TGTGCCAGCTTACCCCGTAGCGGGAGTTCAGATACGCAGTATTTT. It codes for CASLPRSGSSDTQYF.

This clonotype was recorded a few times. This likely comes from a read error, as the CDR3 has no conserved phenylalanine or tryptophan at its end. It is unclear where the CDR3 begins or ends on the DNA, so no DNA is shown, and the CDR3 is as TCRdb lists it. The chain links TRBV28 to TRBJ2-7; no DNA check was done on the table's D call, TRBD2. Including both end residues, the CDR3 is 13 amino acids long. Germline V gives CDR1 MDHEN, CDR2 SYDVKM. The CDR3 here is CASSDALAGGLKY.

This clonotype was detected only a few times. The chain employs TRBV6-1 and TRBJ2-1; D gene unclear. Germline CDR1 reads MNHNS; CDR2 reads SASEGT. The CDR3 has 16 amino acids. V lost 6 bases and J 3 bases, leaving 18 bases between the germline ends. Here the CDR3 reads CASRELPLSYYNEQFF. The CDR3 coding sequence is TGTGCCAGCAGAGAACTACCGCTGTCTTACTACAATGAGCAGTTCTTC.

The table lists this clonotype with a few counts. V is TRBV5-1 and J is TRBJ2-3, with D maybe TRBD2 (5 bases). The V end lost 4 bases, the J end lost 6 bases, and 21 bases lay between the germline ends. The CDR3 length is 16 residues. CDR1 is SGHRS, CDR2 YFSETQ, per germline. The CDR3 nucleotides are TGCGCCAGCAGCCTTGGTTCGACTATAGGTGGGGATACGCAGTATTTT. It translates to CASSLGSTIGGDTQYF. Supplemented by reference TRBV5-1 and TRBJ2-3, the full variable domain reads KAGVTQTPRYLIKTRGQQVTLSCSPISGHRSVSWYQQTPGQGLQFLFEYFSETQRNKGNFPGRFSGRQFSNSRSEMNVSTLELGDSALYLCASSLGSTIGGDTQYFGPGTRLTVL.

A single count supports this clonotype. A much bigger clone sits one base away, suggesting this may be a read error. The genes are TRBV4-3 and TRBJ2-1, with D maybe TRBD2 (6 bases). Per germline, CDR1 LGHNA and CDR2 YSLEER. CDR3 length equals 15 residues. CDR3 loop: CASSTGTSTYNEQIF. The DNA of the CDR3 is TGCGCCAGCAGCACCGGGACTTCAACCTACAATGAGCAGATCTTC.

This clonotype was recorded a few times. V is TRBV12-3 or TRBV12-4 and J is TRBJ2-2; no clear D. V lost 3 bases and J lost 4, with 12 bases in between. CDR3 length: 15 residues. The CDR3: CASSFGGVTTGELFF. The DNA for the CDR3 is TGTGCCAGCAGTTTTGGTGGGGTTACCACCGGGGAGCTGTTTTTT.

This clonotype was seen at least ten times. This chain links TRBV5-6 with TRBJ2-1; 8 bases are a match to TRBD2. The CDR3 has 20 amino acids. V lost 4 bases and J lost 5; bases outside the gene matches: 23. The germline V gene has CDR1 SGHDT and CDR2 YYEEEE. The CDR3 sequence is CASSPTGWRERENPHNEQFF. Written as DNA, the CDR3 is TGTGCCAGCAGCCCAACCGGCTGGCGGGAGCGGGAGAATCCCCACAATGAGCAGTTCTTC.